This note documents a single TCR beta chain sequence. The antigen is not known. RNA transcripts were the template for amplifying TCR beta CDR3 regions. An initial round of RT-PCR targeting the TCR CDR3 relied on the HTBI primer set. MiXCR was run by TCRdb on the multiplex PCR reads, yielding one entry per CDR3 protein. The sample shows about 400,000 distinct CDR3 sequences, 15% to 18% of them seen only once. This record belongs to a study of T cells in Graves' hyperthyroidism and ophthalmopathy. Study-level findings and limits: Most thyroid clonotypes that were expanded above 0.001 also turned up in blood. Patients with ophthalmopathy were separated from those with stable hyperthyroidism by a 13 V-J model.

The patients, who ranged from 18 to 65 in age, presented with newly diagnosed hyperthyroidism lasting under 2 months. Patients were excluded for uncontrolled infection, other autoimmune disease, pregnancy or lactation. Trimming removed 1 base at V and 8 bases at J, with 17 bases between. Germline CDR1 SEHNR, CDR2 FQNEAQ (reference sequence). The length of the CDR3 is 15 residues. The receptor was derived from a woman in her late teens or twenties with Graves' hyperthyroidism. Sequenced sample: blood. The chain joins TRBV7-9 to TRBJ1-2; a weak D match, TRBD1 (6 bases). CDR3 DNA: TGTGCCAGCAGCTTAGTCAACAGGGTCGGATTGGGCTACACCTTC. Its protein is CASSLVNRVGLGYTF.